This T cell receptor (beta chain) was observed in a study of post-analysis software for immune sequencing data (dated by TCRdb to between 2015 and 2016). About the full investigation: The recorded disease courses included relapsing-remitting, secondary progressive and progressive-relapsing multiple sclerosis, and some patients had no subtype annotation. Patient repertoires were compared against 10 to 12 previously published healthy control repertoires from donors aged roughly 6 to 26 years. A subset of samples was prepared in parallel using single-end sample barcoding, then pooled and co-amplified after Illumina adapter ligation.

The library was generated by PCR. Sequencer: Illumina HiSeq 2500. Unique molecular identifiers were incorporated into TCR beta cDNA libraries to reduce PCR and sequencing biases. Approximately 500,000 cDNA molecules were obtained for every 1 to 10 million input T cells, so each molecule roughly corresponded to one T cell. The patient libraries were prepared and sequenced with the same protocol used for the earlier healthy control dataset. Within a given batch, samples were prepared together, multiplexed and sequenced on the same HiSeq lane. The authors' pipeline ran thus. Raw barcoded reads were processed with MIGEC, discarding single-read molecular identifier groups before consensus assembly and CDR3 extraction. Clonotype tables were post-analysed with VDJtools, normalizing diversity by down-sampling all datasets to the smallest sample size. To correct batch-related cross-sample contamination, repertoire overlap clustering matched CDR3 amino acid sequences but not nucleotide sequences. Clones were called with MiXCR by TCRdb after fastp trimmed the public reads at Q25, and only in-frame beta chains were retained. Each CDR3 protein appears once, grouped with its most common genes and DNA. TCRdb assigned the V and J calls; the authors' analysis was not used. The sample table shows under 900,000 distinct CDR3 sequences, and roughly 50% are seen once. The biggest ten clones account for approximately 4.3% of the sample.

Overall study results and their limits: Compared with controls, multiple sclerosis patients had significantly lower normalized Chao1 diversity, a finding suggesting substantial peripheral T-cell clonal expansion. The multiple sclerosis patient group was slightly younger than the control group. Strong co-clustering of samples prepared in the same batch was shown by direct clustering with F measure, prompting a batch-effect correction. Patients showed significantly higher frequencies than controls for several TRBV segments, among them TRBV5-6, TRBV5-1 and TRBV20-1.

The sample holds many counts of this clonotype. It has no known antigen specificity. There are no base qualities to consult, and no much larger clone falls within one base. TCR beta repertoires were profiled from peripheral blood of roughly 13 young patients with multiple sclerosis to demonstrate the VDJtools post-analysis software. The multiple sclerosis patients were children and adolescents between roughly 6 and 16 years of age. The CDR3 contains 17 residues, cysteine and phenylalanine counted. Left in the record is the CDR3 DNA by itself, 51 bases read in frame from the first base. Taken from the germline V gene (reference sequence), the CDR1 and CDR2 loops are DFQATT and SNEGSKA. The V end gives up 0 bases and the J end 1 base, leaving 6 bases in the junction not matched to a gene.

The sample was blood. The V gene is TRBV20-1 and the J gene is TRBJ2-6, and 7 bases in between align with TRBD1. The receptor's source is a girl under 18 with multiple sclerosis. The encoded CDR3 is CSARDRTGGSGANVLTF. In nucleotide form, the sequence is TGCAGTGCTAGAGATCGGACAGGAGGATCTGGGGCCAACGTCCTGACTTTC.